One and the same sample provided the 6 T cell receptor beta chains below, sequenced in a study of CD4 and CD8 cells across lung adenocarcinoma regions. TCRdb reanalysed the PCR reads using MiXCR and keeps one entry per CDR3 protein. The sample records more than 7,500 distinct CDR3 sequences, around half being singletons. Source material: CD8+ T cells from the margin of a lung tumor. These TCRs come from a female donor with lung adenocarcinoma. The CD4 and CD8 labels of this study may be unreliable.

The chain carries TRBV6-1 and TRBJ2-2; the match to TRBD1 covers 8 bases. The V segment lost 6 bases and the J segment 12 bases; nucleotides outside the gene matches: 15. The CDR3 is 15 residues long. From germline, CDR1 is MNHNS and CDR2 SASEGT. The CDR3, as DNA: TGTGCCAGCAGGCGATGGACAGGGAGCACCGGTAAGCTGTTTTTT. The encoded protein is CASRRWTGSTGKLFF.

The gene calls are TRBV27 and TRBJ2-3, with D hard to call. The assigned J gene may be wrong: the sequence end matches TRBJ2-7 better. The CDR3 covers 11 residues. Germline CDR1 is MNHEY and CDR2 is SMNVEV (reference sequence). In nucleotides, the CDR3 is TGTGCGGGCGGTCCTCCAGATACGCAGTACTTC. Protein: CAGGPPDTQYF.

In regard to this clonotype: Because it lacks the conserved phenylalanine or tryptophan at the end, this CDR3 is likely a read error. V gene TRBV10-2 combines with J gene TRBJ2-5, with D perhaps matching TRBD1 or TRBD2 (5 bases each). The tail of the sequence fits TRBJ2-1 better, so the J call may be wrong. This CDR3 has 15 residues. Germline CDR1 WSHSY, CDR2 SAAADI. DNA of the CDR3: TGCGCCAGCAGTGAGTCTGGCTGGAAAGGGGAGACCCAGTTCTTG. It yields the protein CASSESGWKGETQFL.

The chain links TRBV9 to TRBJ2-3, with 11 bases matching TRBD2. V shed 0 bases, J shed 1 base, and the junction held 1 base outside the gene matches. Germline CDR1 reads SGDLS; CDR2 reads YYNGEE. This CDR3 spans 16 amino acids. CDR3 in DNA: TGTGCCAGCAGCGTAGATAGCGGGAGGGGCACAGATACGCAGTATTTT. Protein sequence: CASSVDSGRGTDTQYF.

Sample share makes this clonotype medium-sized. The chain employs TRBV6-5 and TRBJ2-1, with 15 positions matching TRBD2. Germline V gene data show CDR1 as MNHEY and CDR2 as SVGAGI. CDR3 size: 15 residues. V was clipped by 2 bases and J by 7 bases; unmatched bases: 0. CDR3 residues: CASSYGTSGRNEQFF. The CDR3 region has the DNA TGTGCCAGCAGTTACGGGACTAGCGGGAGGAATGAGCAGTTCTTC.

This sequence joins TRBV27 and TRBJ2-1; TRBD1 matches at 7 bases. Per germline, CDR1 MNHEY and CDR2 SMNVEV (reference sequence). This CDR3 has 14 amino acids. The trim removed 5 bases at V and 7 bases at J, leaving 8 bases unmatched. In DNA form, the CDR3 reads TGTGCCAGCAGTCCCCGGGACAGTTTTAATGAGCAGTTCTTC. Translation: CASSPRDSFNEQFF.